This TCR beta chain was identified during a study of STAT5B mutations in CD4+ large granular lymphocyte leukemia. Study-level results: Top patient clones used TRBV06 genes more often: 8/27 versus 2/35 in controls. 25% of private leukemic clonotypes occurred rarely in other patients' non-leukemic repertoires. Patient CD4-sorted repertoires stayed more clonal than healthy ones after leukemic-clone removal.

Concerning this clone: Antigen unknown.

Assay used: immunoSEQ multiplex PCR; TCRdb lists only in-frame clones, some missing. The sample records roughly 29,000 clones, 65% to 80% being singletons. This CDR3 is 13 amino acids long. Germline CDR1 KGHSH, CDR2 LQKENI. V lost 1 base, J lost 6 bases, and 1 base stayed unmatched. This clonotype was obtained from a human donor in good health. The chain carries TRBV18 and TRBJ2-7; 9 bases are a match to TRBD1. Sample: CD4+ T cells from blood buffy coats. CDR3 bases: TGTGCCAGCTCACCACGGGACAGGGTCGAGCAGTACTTC. This encodes CASSPRDRVEQYF.